This T cell receptor beta chain was recovered during a study of shared clonotypes between healthy human individuals. The protocol was immunoSEQ multiplex PCR, while the TCRdb copy is restricted to in-frame clones and leaves out a portion. The table records around 2.3 million clones, around 95% of them present only once. Germline trimming cut 0 bases from V and 7 bases from J; bases unmatched to any gene: 2. The CDR3 consists of 14 residues. Germline assignment: CDR1 KGHSH and CDR2 LQKENI. In this sample, this clone turned up once. The TCR sequence derives from a man aged 18 to 29 in good health. Sequenced material: naive CD4+ T cells sorted from blood. Stated subset: CD45RA+ positively selected. The J gene is TRBJ1-4, the V gene TRBV18, with 7 bases lining up with TRBD1. The CDR3 DNA is TGTGCCAGCTCACCACCGGGACAGAGTGAAAAACTGTTTTTT. Amino acids: CASSPPGQSEKLFF.